This T cell receptor beta chain was profiled in a study of cytomegalovirus exposure and HLA in healthy donors. The PCR ran on 60 Vbeta and 13 Jbeta primers. Sequenced by immunoSEQ multiplex PCR; TCRdb stores in-frame clones only, minus some. This sample carries about 81,000 clones, 85% to 90% of them seen once, and the ten largest clones take roughly 2.3%. On this clone: Its antigen is unidentified.

Whole-study findings and limits: A later analysis by the authors found several of the most significant clusters apparently linked to common viral pathogens. Clonal expansion was found to be greater in HLA-associated TCR beta chains than in equally common others in a later analysis. Later analysis identified around 15,000 TCR beta sequences associated with HLA alleles, using a false discovery rate threshold of 0.05. When analyzed later, a missense DCLRE1C variant was found to be linked to TCR beta V- and J-gene trimming.

The sequence was obtained from a man aged 18 to 35 in good health and CMV-seronegative. Sequenced sample: PBMCs.

The CDR3 nucleotides read TGCGCCAGCAGATTCTCGGGATCTTTCATGGGCCAAGAGACCCAGTACTTC. This codes for CASRFSGSFMGQETQYF. The V and J genes are TRBV5-1 and TRBJ2-5, with D possibly matching TRBD2 (5 bases). Germline V gene lookup returns CDR1 SGHRS and CDR2 YFSETQ. Trimming shortened V by 5 bases and J by 1 base, and 21 bases separated the two germline ends. The CDR3 is made up of 17 amino acids.